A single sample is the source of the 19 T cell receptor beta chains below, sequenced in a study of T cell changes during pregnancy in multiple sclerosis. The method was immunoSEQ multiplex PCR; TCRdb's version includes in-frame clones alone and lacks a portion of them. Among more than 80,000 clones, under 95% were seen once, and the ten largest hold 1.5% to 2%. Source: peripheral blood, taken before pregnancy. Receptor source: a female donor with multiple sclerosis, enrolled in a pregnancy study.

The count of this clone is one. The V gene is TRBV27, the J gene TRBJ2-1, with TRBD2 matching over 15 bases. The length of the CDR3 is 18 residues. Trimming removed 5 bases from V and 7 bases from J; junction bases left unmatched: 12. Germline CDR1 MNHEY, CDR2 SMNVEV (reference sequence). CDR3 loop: CASSLLTGTSGRLNEQFF. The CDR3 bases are TGTGCCAGCAGTCTTCTTACCGGGACTAGCGGGAGGTTAAATGAGCAGTTCTTC.

The CDR3 sequence is CASTLLGRNSNQPQHF. In nucleotides, the CDR3 is TGTGCCAGTACCCTCTTGGGGAGAAATAGCAATCAGCCCCAGCATTTT. This rearrangement joins TRBV19 to TRBJ1-5; no clear D. Per the germline V gene, CDR1 is LNHDA and CDR2 is SQIVND (reference sequence). The CDR3 is made up of 16 amino acids. Trimming cost V 7 bases and J 0 bases, with 16 bases left between them.

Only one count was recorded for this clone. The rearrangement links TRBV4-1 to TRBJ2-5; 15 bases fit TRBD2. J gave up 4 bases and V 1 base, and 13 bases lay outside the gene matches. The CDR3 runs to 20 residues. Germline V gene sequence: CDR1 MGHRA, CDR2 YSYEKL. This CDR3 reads CASSQGRGLAGGPMGETQYF. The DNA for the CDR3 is TGCGCCAGCAGCCAAGGCCGCGGACTAGCGGGAGGGCCTATGGGAGAGACCCAGTACTTC.

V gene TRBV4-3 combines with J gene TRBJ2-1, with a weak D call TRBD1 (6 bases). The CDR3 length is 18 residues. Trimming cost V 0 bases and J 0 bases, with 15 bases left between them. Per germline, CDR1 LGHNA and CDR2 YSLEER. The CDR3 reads CASSQDMDRMSSYNEQFF. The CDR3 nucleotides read TGCGCCAGCAGCCAAGATATGGACAGAATGAGCTCCTACAATGAGCAGTTCTTC.

The CDR3 spells CASNRRRTRRSYNEQFF. Here the CDR3 DNA reads TGTGCCAGCAATAGGAGGAGGACTCGCCGCTCCTACAATGAGCAGTTCTTC. V is TRBV2 and J is TRBJ2-1; D is possibly TRBD2 (5 bases). This CDR3 spans 17 amino acids. Germline CDR1 is SNHLY and CDR2 is FYNNEI. The V gene lost 7 bases and the J gene lost 0 bases, with 19 bases spanning the gap.

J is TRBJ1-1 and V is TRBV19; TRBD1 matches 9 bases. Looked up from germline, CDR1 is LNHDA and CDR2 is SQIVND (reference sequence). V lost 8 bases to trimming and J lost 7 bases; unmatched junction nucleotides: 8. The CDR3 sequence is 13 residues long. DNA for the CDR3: TGTGCCAGTGGGGACAGGGTATTCAATGAAGCTTTCTTT. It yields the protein CASGDRVFNEAFF.

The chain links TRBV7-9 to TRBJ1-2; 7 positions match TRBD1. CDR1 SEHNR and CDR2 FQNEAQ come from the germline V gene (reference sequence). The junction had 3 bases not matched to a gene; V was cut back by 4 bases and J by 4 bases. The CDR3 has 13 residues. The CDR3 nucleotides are TGTGCCAGCAGCTCACAGGGGCCCTATGGCTACACCTTC. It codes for CASSSQGPYGYTF.

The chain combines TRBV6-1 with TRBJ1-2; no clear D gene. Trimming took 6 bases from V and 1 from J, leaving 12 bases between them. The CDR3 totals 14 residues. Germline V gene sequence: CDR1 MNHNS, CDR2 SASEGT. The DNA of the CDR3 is TGTGCCAGCAGGGAGGACGGAAATAACTATGGCTACACCTTC. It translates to CASREDGNNYGYTF.

The CDR3 nucleotides read TGTGCCAGCAGCCCACCAGTGAACACTGAAGCTTTCTTT. Its translation is CASSPPVNTEAFF. V and J are TRBV11-3 and TRBJ1-1; D is unclear. Germline values: CDR1 SGHNT, CDR2 YENEEA. There are 13 residues in the CDR3. V lost 5 bases and J lost 0, with 7 bases in between.

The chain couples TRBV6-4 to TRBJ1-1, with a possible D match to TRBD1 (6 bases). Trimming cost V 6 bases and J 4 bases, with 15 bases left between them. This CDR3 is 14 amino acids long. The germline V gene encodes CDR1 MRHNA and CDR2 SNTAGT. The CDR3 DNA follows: TGTGCCAGCAGAGCCAGGGGCGCCGGCACTGAAGCTTTCTTT. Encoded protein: CASRARGAGTEAFF.

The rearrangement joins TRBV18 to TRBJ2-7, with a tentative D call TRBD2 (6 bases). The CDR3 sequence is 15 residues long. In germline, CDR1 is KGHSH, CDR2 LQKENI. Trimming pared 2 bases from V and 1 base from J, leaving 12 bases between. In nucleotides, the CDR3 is TGTGCCAGCTCACCAGGGGCTAGCGCATCCTACGAGCAGTACTTC. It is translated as CASSPGASASYEQYF.

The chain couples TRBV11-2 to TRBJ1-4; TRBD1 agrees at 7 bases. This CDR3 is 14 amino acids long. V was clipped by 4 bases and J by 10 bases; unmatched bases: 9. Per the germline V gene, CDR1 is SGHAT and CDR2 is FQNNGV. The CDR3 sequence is CASSSLTGWGKLFF. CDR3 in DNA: TGTGCCAGCAGCTCTTTGACAGGGTGGGGAAAACTGTTTTTT. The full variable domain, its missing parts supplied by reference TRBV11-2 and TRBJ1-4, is EAGVAQSPRYKIIEKRQSVAFWCNPISGHATLYWYQQILGQGPKLLIQFQNNGVVDDSQLPKDRFSAERLKGVDSTLKIQPAKLEDSAVYLCASSSLTGWGKLFFGSGTQLSVL.

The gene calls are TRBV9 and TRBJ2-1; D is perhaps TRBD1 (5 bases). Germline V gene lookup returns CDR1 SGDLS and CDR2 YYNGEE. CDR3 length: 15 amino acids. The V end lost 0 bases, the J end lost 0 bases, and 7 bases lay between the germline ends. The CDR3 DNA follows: TGTGCCAGCAGCGTAGGCAGGGACTCCTACAATGAGCAGTTCTTC. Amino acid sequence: CASSVGRDSYNEQFF.

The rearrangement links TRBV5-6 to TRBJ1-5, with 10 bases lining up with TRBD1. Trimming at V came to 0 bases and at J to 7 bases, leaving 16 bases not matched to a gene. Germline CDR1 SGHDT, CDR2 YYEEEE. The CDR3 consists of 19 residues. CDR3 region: CASSLEVLWDRGMRQPQHF. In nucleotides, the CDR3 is TGTGCCAGCAGCTTGGAAGTTTTGTGGGACAGGGGAATGAGACAGCCCCAGCATTTT.

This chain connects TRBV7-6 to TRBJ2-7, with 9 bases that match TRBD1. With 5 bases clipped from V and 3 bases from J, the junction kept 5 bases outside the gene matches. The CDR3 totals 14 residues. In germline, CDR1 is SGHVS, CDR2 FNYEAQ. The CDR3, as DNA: TGTGCCAGCAGCGACCTGGGACAGGGCTACGAGCAGTACTTC. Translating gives CASSDLGQGYEQYF.

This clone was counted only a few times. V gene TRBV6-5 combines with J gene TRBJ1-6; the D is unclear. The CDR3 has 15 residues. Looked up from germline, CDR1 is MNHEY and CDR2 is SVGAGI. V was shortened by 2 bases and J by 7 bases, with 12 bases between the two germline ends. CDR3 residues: CASSYRAGGNSPLHF. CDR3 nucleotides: TGTGCCAGCAGTTACCGGGCAGGCGGGAATTCACCCCTCCACTTT.

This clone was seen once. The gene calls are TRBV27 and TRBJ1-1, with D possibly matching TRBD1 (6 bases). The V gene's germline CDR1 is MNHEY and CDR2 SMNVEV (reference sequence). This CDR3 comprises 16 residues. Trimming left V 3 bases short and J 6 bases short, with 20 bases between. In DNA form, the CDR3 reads TGTGCCAGCAGTTTTTTGGGACACTCCACGGGGTCTGAAGCTTTCTTT. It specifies CASSFLGHSTGSEAFF.

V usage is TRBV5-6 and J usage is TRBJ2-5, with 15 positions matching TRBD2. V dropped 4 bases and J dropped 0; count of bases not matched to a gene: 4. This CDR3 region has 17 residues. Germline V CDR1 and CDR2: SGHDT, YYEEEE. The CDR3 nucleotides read TGTGCCAGCAGCCGGACTAGCGGGGGGGCCTACCAAGAGACCCAGTACTTC. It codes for CASSRTSGGAYQETQYF.

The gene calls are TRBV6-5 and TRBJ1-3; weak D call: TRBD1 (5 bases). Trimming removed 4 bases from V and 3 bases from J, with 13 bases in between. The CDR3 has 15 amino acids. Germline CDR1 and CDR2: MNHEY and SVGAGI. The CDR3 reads CASSSYRFRGNTIYF. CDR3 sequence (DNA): TGTGCCAGCAGTTCATACAGGTTTCGTGGAAACACCATATATTTT.